What follows describes a single T cell receptor beta chain. Generated by immunoSEQ multiplex PCR, the TCRdb table keeps only in-frame clones and is missing some. The table has fewer than 120,000 clones, 80% to 95% seen once. The data stem from a study of siplizumab effects on memory and regulatory T cells. Trimming removed 1 base from V and 8 bases from J, with 9 bases in between. The CDR3 is 14 amino acids. Germline V gives CDR1 SEHNR, CDR2 FQNEAQ (reference sequence). The receptor comes from a human donor in good health. The V call is TRBV7-9, the J call TRBJ1-6; a possible D gene is TRBD1 (6 bases). The specimen sequenced was CD4+ T cells sorted from blood. This CDR3 is CASSLGTADSPLHF. The CDR3 DNA sequence: TGTGCCAGCAGCTTAGGGACAGCCGATTCACCCCTCCACTTT.